This paragraph reports one T cell receptor (beta chain). Autoimmune disease history or systemic immunosuppression led to patients being barred. These data are taken from a study of OX40 agonist ivuxolimab in advanced cancers. The germline V and J ends were trimmed by 3 bases and 4 bases, with 10 bases remaining between them. The CDR3 sequence is 13 residues long. Germline CDR1 SGHTA, CDR2 FQGNSA. TCRdb's table, derived via immunoSEQ multiplex PCR, lists solely in-frame clones and lacks some. Of approximately 82,000 clones listed, approximately 87% are singletons. The source of this sequence is an adult with an advanced solid tumor such as melanoma, head and neck, liver or kidney cancer. The source material was CD4+ or CD8+ T cells sorted from blood, sampled in a trial of the OX40 agonist ivuxolimab. The V call is TRBV7-2, the J call TRBJ2-7, with D unclear. CDR3 in amino acids: CASSLGVGYEQYF. The CDR3 DNA reads TGTGCCAGCAGCTTGGGCGTGGGGTACGAGCAGTACTTC.